These T cell receptor beta chains were read from a single sample in a study of regulatory T cells in long-lasting Graves disease. TCRdb used MiXCR to reprocess the multiplex PCR reads, holding one entry per CDR3 protein. The sample yields 300,000 to 400,000 distinct CDR3 sequences, 16% seen once. These records were also assigned to another study, of T cells in Graves' hyperthyroidism and ophthalmopathy.

The sequenced sample was peripheral blood mononuclear cells (PBMCs), obtained at new diagnosis, from a patient treated with antithyroid drugs. The receptors shown here come from a man in his forties or fifties with Graves disease. CDR3s include the opening cysteine and the closing phenylalanine or tryptophan. Each record gives: CDR3 protein, CDR3 DNA, D gene, clone size, V gene, J gene. D genes are given only for firm matches. The size entry is marked missing in some rows and otherwise reads once, few, many or a size class.

cdr3_aa: CASSLGAGGSYEQYF; cdr3_nt: TGCGCCAGCAGCTTGGGAGCGGGGGGGTCCTACGAGCAGTACTTC; d_call: TRBD2; clone_size: many; v_call: TRBV5-1; j_call: TRBJ2-7
cdr3_aa: CASSTQGLDTQYF; cdr3_nt: TGTGCCAGCAGTACACAGGGGCTAGATACGCAGTATTTT; d_call: TRBD1; clone_size: many; v_call: TRBV28; j_call: TRBJ2-3
cdr3_aa: CASSRRGGPQHF; cdr3_nt: TGTGCCAGCAGTCGTCGTGGCGGGCCCCAGCATTTT; d_call: .; clone_size: many; v_call: TRBV7-2; j_call: TRBJ1-5
cdr3_aa: CASSEGIGDYGYTF; cdr3_nt: TGTGCCAGCAGTGAAGGTATAGGGGATTATGGCTACACCTTC; d_call: .; clone_size: few; v_call: TRBV6-1; j_call: TRBJ1-2
cdr3_aa: CASRQGIRGGRYNEQFF; cdr3_nt: TGTGCCAGCAGACAGGGGATTCGGGGGGGGAGATACAATGAGCAGTTCTTC; d_call: .; clone_size: .; v_call: TRBV4-2; j_call: TRBJ2-1
cdr3_aa: CASSVGGSGVSRDTQYF; cdr3_nt: TGTGCCAGCAGCGTAGGTGGTAGCGGGGTCTCCAGAGATACGCAGTATTTT; d_call: TRBD2; clone_size: many; v_call: TRBV9; j_call: TRBJ2-3
cdr3_aa: CASSQDRRLNTEAFF; cdr3_nt: TGCGCCAGCAGCCAAGATAGGCGACTGAACACTGAAGCTTTCTTT; d_call: .; clone_size: few; v_call: TRBV4-3; j_call: TRBJ1-1
cdr3_aa: CASSPRGRGMDEQFF; cdr3_nt: TGTGCCAGCAGTCCCCGGGGCAGGGGTATGGATGAGCAGTTCTTC; d_call: .; clone_size: few; v_call: TRBV6-1; j_call: TRBJ2-1
cdr3_aa: CASSPLATNEKLFF; cdr3_nt: TGTGCCAGCTCACCGCTCGCAACTAATGAAAAACTGTTTTTT; d_call: .; clone_size: .; v_call: TRBV18; j_call: TRBJ1-4
cdr3_aa: CASSHRDRIVTGELFF; cdr3_nt: TGTGCCAGCAGCCACCGGGACAGGATAGTAACCGGGGAGCTGTTTTTT; d_call: TRBD1; clone_size: many; v_call: TRBV7-9; j_call: TRBJ2-2
cdr3_aa: CASSSGEGSYNEQFF; cdr3_nt: TGTGCCAGCAGTTCTGGAGAGGGCTCCTACAATGAGCAGTTCTTC; d_call: .; clone_size: many; v_call: TRBV28; j_call: TRBJ2-1
cdr3_aa: CASSYSHEGASGYTF; cdr3_nt: TGTGCCAGCAGTTACTCCCATGAGGGGGCAAGTGGCTACACCTTC; d_call: TRBD1; clone_size: few; v_call: TRBV6-5; j_call: TRBJ1-2
cdr3_aa: CASGLIGGSGTDTQYF; cdr3_nt: TGTGCTAGTGGTTTGATCGGGGGAAGTGGCACAGATACGCAGTATTTT; d_call: .; clone_size: .; v_call: TRBV12-5; j_call: TRBJ2-3
cdr3_aa: CSVATGNYGYTF; cdr3_nt: TGCAGCGTTGCTACGGGCAACTATGGCTACACCTTC; d_call: .; clone_size: .; v_call: TRBV29-1; j_call: TRBJ1-2
cdr3_aa: CASRSMTGGRETQYF; cdr3_nt: TGTGCCAGCAGGTCCATGACAGGGGGGCGAGAGACCCAGTACTTC; d_call: TRBD1; clone_size: few; v_call: TRBV5-4; j_call: TRBJ2-5
cdr3_aa: CAGRRSGGMIDTQYF; cdr3_nt: TGTGCCGGCAGACGTAGCGGGGGGATGATCGATACGCAGTATTTT; d_call: TRBD2; clone_size: few; v_call: TRBV9; j_call: TRBJ2-3
cdr3_aa: CASSRKRDRGDEKLFF; cdr3_nt: TGTGCCAGCAGCCGCAAGAGGGACAGGGGGGATGAAAAACTGTTTTTT; d_call: TRBD1; clone_size: .; v_call: TRBV3-1; j_call: TRBJ1-4
cdr3_aa: CASSPSGTGHYNEQFF; cdr3_nt: TGCGCCAGCAGCCCCTCCGGGACAGGACACTACAATGAGCAGTTCTTC; d_call: TRBD1; clone_size: many; v_call: TRBV5-1; j_call: TRBJ2-1
cdr3_aa: CASSPWGRTGWDEQYF; cdr3_nt: TGTGCCAGCAGTCCCTGGGGGAGAACAGGATGGGACGAGCAGTACTTC; d_call: .; clone_size: many; v_call: TRBV6-1; j_call: TRBJ2-7
cdr3_aa: CASSEKKRAFF; cdr3_nt: TGTGCCAGCAGTGAAAAGAAAAGAGCTTTCTTT; d_call: .; clone_size: few; v_call: TRBV6-1; j_call: TRBJ1-1
cdr3_aa: CASSLGNGDGQFF; cdr3_nt: TGTGCCAGCAGCTTGGGGAATGGAGATGGGCAGTTCTTC; d_call: .; clone_size: .; v_call: TRBV7-9; j_call: TRBJ2-1
cdr3_aa: CASRPGRAGANVLTF; cdr3_nt: TGTGCCAGCAGGCCAGGGAGAGCTGGGGCCAACGTCCTGACTTTC; d_call: .; clone_size: few; v_call: TRBV28; j_call: TRBJ2-6
cdr3_aa: CASKRGGQAYEQYF; cdr3_nt: TGTGCCAGTAAGCGAGGTGGACAGGCCTACGAGCAGTACTTC; d_call: TRBD1; clone_size: many; v_call: TRBV6-1; j_call: TRBJ2-7
cdr3_aa: CAIRGGTDTQYF; cdr3_nt: TGTGCCATCCGGGGGGGCACAGATACGCAGTATTTT; d_call: TRBD2; clone_size: many; v_call: TRBV10-3; j_call: TRBJ2-3
cdr3_aa: CASSQDKGNSYNSPLHF; cdr3_nt: TGCGCCAGCAGCCAAGATAAGGGGAACTCCTATAATTCACCCCTCCACTTT; d_call: .; clone_size: many; v_call: TRBV4-1; j_call: TRBJ1-6
cdr3_aa: CASSDLVLSNEQFF; cdr3_nt: TGTGCCAGCAGTGATTTAGTTCTGTCCAATGAGCAGTTCTTC; d_call: .; clone_size: many; v_call: TRBV2; j_call: TRBJ2-1
cdr3_aa: CATEDMDRDLDEQYF; cdr3_nt: TGTGCCACCGAGGACATGGACAGGGATCTCGACGAGCAGTACTTC; d_call: TRBD1; clone_size: few; v_call: TRBV6-1; j_call: TRBJ2-7
cdr3_aa: CASSESSSGYNEQFF; cdr3_nt: TGCGCCAGCAGTGAGTCGTCTAGCGGATACAATGAGCAGTTCTTC; d_call: TRBD2; clone_size: .; v_call: TRBV10-2; j_call: TRBJ2-1
cdr3_aa: CASSQTGIVLSSYNEQFF; cdr3_nt: TGCGCCAGCAGCCAGACAGGGATCGTTTTAAGCTCCTACAATGAGCAGTTCTTC; d_call: TRBD1; clone_size: .; v_call: TRBV4-1; j_call: TRBJ2-1
cdr3_aa: CASSDGSFNQPQHF; cdr3_nt: TGTGCCAGTAGTGACGGTTCTTTTAATCAGCCCCAGCATTTT; d_call: .; clone_size: few; v_call: TRBV19; j_call: TRBJ1-5
cdr3_aa: CAISESWTPLEAKNIQYF; cdr3_nt: TGTGCCATCAGTGAGTCCTGGACTCCCCTCGAAGCCAAAAACATTCAGTACTTC; d_call: .; clone_size: few; v_call: TRBV10-3; j_call: TRBJ2-4
cdr3_aa: CATRDRDGSPLHF; cdr3_nt: TGTGCCACCCGGGACAGGGATGGATCACCCCTCCACTTT; d_call: TRBD1; clone_size: many; v_call: TRBV6-1; j_call: TRBJ1-6
cdr3_aa: CASSIGGGLATQYF; cdr3_nt: TGTGCCAGTAGTATAGGCGGAGGCTTGGCTACGCAGTATTTT; d_call: .; clone_size: many; v_call: TRBV19; j_call: TRBJ2-3
cdr3_aa: CASSRLGDSYEQYF; cdr3_nt: TGTGCCAGCAGTAGGCTAGGGGACTCCTACGAGCAGTACTTC; d_call: .; clone_size: many; v_call: TRBV28; j_call: TRBJ2-7
cdr3_aa: CASSATGSKREKLFF; cdr3_nt: TGTGCCAGCAGCGCTACAGGCTCCAAGAGAGAAAAACTGTTTTTT; d_call: .; clone_size: few; v_call: TRBV7-9; j_call: TRBJ1-4
cdr3_aa: CASRSGTANTEAFF; cdr3_nt: TGTGCCAGCAGGTCCGGGACAGCGAACACTGAAGCTTTCTTT; d_call: TRBD1; clone_size: many; v_call: TRBV6-1; j_call: TRBJ1-1
cdr3_aa: CSAGRPGELFF; cdr3_nt: TGCAGTGCTGGAAGGCCGGGGGAGCTGTTTTTT; d_call: .; clone_size: many; v_call: TRBV20-1; j_call: TRBJ2-2
cdr3_aa: CASSLESSGGAIDEQFF; cdr3_nt: TGTGCCAGCAGCTTAGAATCTAGCGGGGGGGCGATCGATGAGCAGTTCTTC; d_call: TRBD2; clone_size: .; v_call: TRBV7-2; j_call: TRBJ2-1
cdr3_aa: CASSQDRPMNTEAFF; cdr3_nt: TGCGCCAGCAGCCAGGACAGGCCTATGAACACTGAAGCTTTCTTT; d_call: TRBD1; clone_size: .; v_call: TRBV5-1; j_call: TRBJ1-1
cdr3_aa: CASSRQELYGYTF; cdr3_nt: TGTGCCAGCAGCCGACAGGAGTTATATGGCTACACCTTC; d_call: .; clone_size: .; v_call: TRBV3-1; j_call: TRBJ1-2
cdr3_aa: CASSYQKGTFF; cdr3_nt: TGTGCCAGCAGTTACCAGAAGGGAACTTTCTTT; d_call: .; clone_size: few; v_call: TRBV6-5; j_call: TRBJ1-1
cdr3_aa: CASSERRVHTDTQYF; cdr3_nt: TGTGCCAGCAGTGAGAGGCGGGTACACACAGATACGCAGTATTTT; d_call: .; clone_size: many; v_call: TRBV6-1; j_call: TRBJ2-3